This T cell receptor (beta chain) was recovered during a study of neoadjuvant nivolumab and ipilimumab in lung cancer. Trimming took 2 bases from V and 1 from J, leaving 5 bases between them. Per germline, CDR1 KGHSH and CDR2 LQKENI. This CDR3 has 14 residues. Study-level findings and limits: Resected-tumor TCR richness correlated positively with pretherapy blood richness. A small number of samples were TCR sequenced.

Concerning this clone: Its antigen is still unknown.

Sequencing was performed with immunoSEQ multiplex PCR; in TCRdb, only in-frame clones are kept and a portion is missing. The sample yields 45,000 to 55,000 clones, 85% to 90% seen once. V and J are TRBV18 and TRBJ2-2, with no clear D. The origin of this receptor is an adult with non-small cell lung cancer. Some clones in this sample may be carry-over from other donors' samples. Sample: blood, taken before neoadjuvant nivolumab, alone or with ipilimumab. CDR3 nucleotide sequence: TGTGCCAGCTCACCATCACAGAACACCGGGGAGCTGTTTTTT. It is translated as CASSPSQNTGELFF.